The 20 T cell receptor beta chains presented below share a single source sample, sequenced in a study of T cell responses to AZD1222 COVID-19 vaccine. The protocol was immunoSEQ multiplex PCR, while the TCRdb copy is restricted to in-frame clones and leaves out a portion. The sample has under 140,000 clones, 85% to 95% seen once. The sample here was peripheral blood, taken on day 0 of AZD1222 vaccination. The receptors were sampled from an adult in good health.

The J gene is TRBJ1-6, the V gene TRBV5-4; the D is unclear. The CDR3 is 18 amino acids. The ends were cut back, 0 bases at V and 1 base at J, with 14 bases in the middle. Germline values: CDR1 SGHNT, CDR2 YYREEE (reference sequence). CDR3 sequence: CASSLGVDPGSYNSPLHF. The CDR3 DNA reads TGTGCCAGCAGCTTGGGAGTGGACCCGGGATCCTATAATTCACCCCTCCACTTT.

The rearrangement links TRBV11-2 to TRBJ2-7; D is unclear. Trimming left V 8 bases short and J 3 bases short, with 14 bases between. This CDR3 spans 13 amino acids. CDR1 and CDR2 (germline): SGHAT, FQNNGV. CDR3 coding DNA: TGTGCCAGCGCCCCCGTAGGTTACTACGAGCAGTACTTC. It yields the protein CASAPVGYYEQYF.

The chain couples TRBV4-1 to TRBJ1-5; a weak D match, TRBD1 (6 bases). Trimming shortened V by 5 bases and J by 5 bases, and 16 bases separated the two germline ends. Per the germline V gene, CDR1 is MGHRA and CDR2 is YSYEKL. The CDR3 loop spans 15 amino acids. Here the CDR3 reads CASSYSGTQDQPQHF. DNA for the CDR3: TGCGCCAGCAGCTACTCGGGGACACAAGATCAGCCCCAGCATTTT.

This chain uses TRBV9 with TRBJ1-1, with a weak D call TRBD1 (5 bases). There are 16 residues in the CDR3. V gave up 4 bases and J gave up 4 bases, with 20 bases separating them. In germline, CDR1 is SGDLS, CDR2 YYNGEE. The CDR3 DNA reads as TGTGCCAGCAGCCCCACCGGGAGGATTGGGGGCACTGAAGCTTTCTTT. Translation gives CASSPTGRIGGTEAFF.

V and J are TRBV6-1 and TRBJ1-1; D is uncertain. This CDR3 contains 15 residues. V was pared by 1 base and J by 2 bases, with 11 bases between. Looked up from germline, CDR1 is MNHNS and CDR2 is SASEGT. The CDR3 region is CASSEGRRLNTEAFF. For the CDR3, the DNA is TGTGCCAGCAGTGAAGGCCGGAGATTAAACACTGAAGCTTTCTTT.

This chain connects TRBV7-2 to TRBJ2-1; TRBD2 matches 11 bases. V shed 6 bases, J shed 4 bases, and the junction held 5 bases outside the gene matches. Germline loops: CDR1 SGHTA, CDR2 FQGNSA. The CDR3 is 15 amino acids. CDR3 bases: TGTGCCAGCAGTAGGGCTAGCGGGGGGTACAATGAGCAGTTCTTC. The encoded protein is CASSRASGGYNEQFF.

The V gene is TRBV7-9, the J gene TRBJ1-2; D gene unclear. This CDR3 spans 11 amino acids. Between the trimmed V and J ends, which lost 11 bases and 4 bases, there was a span of 11 bases. The germline V gene encodes CDR1 SEHNR and CDR2 FQNEAQ (reference sequence). This chain's CDR3 is CALHTVYGYTF. The DNA for the CDR3 is TGTGCCCTTCATACGGTCTATGGCTACACCTTC.

The chain couples TRBV7-2 to TRBJ1-2; 7 bases match TRBD1. Per the germline V gene, CDR1 is SGHTA and CDR2 is FQGNSA. J was trimmed by 8 bases and V by 3 bases; bases with no gene match: 9. CDR3 length: 14 residues. CDR3 sequence: CASSFRGASVGYTF. The CDR3 DNA follows: TGTGCCAGCAGCTTCAGGGGGGCTTCTGTGGGCTACACCTTC.

The chain combines TRBV3-1 (or the pseudogene TRBV3-2) with TRBJ1-5; D remains ambiguous. The CDR3 loop spans 15 amino acids. The V end lost 6 bases, the J end lost 2 bases, and 14 bases lay between the germline ends. Germline V gene sequence: CDR1 LGHDT, CDR2 YNNKEL (reference sequence). The CDR3 DNA sequence: TGTGCCAGCAGGGCGCAAGGGCTGGGCAATCAGCCCCAGCATTTT. Protein sequence: CASRAQGLGNQPQHF.

The gene calls are TRBV7-2 and TRBJ1-2, with TRBD1 identical over 9 bases. Germline CDR1 is SGHTA and CDR2 is FQGNSA. There are 16 residues in the CDR3. J was trimmed by 3 bases and V by 4 bases; bases with no gene match: 9. The CDR3 DNA sequence: TGTGCCAGCAGCTACTTCACAGGGGGCGCTTACTATGGCTACACCTTC. Translation gives CASSYFTGGAYYGYTF.

The chain links TRBV11-2 to TRBJ1-4; D not resolved. CDR1 and CDR2 (germline): SGHAT, FQNNGV. The CDR3 covers 14 residues. Deletions cut 3 bases from V and 6 bases from J, with 11 bases between. CDR3 coding DNA: TGTGCCAGCAGCTTTTCAGGCGCCGATGAAAAACTGTTTTTT. As protein: CASSFSGADEKLFF.

The chain links TRBV24-1 to TRBJ2-3, with a possible D match to TRBD1 (6 bases). V was trimmed by 5 bases and J by 3 bases, leaving 17 bases between them. The CDR3 extends over 16 amino acids. In germline, CDR1 is KGHDR, CDR2 SFDVKD. For the CDR3, the DNA is TGTGCCACCAGTGCCTGGGGCTTGGGGGCTACAGATACGCAGTATTTT. Its translation: CATSAWGLGATDTQYF.

This clone came up once. The chain carries TRBV19 and TRBJ1-1, with D perhaps TRBD1 (6 bases). CDR1 LNHDA and CDR2 SQIVND come from the germline V gene (reference sequence). The CDR3 spans 15 residues. Trimming pared 0 bases from V and 0 bases from J, leaving 8 bases between. Here the CDR3 DNA reads TGTGCCAGTAGTATAGAGGGGGGCATGAACACTGAAGCTTTCTTT. Its translation is CASSIEGGMNTEAFF.

This sequence joins TRBV21-1 and TRBJ2-7; the DNA was not used to check the table's D call, TRBD1. TRBV21-1 is recorded as a pseudogene. The CDR3 contains 14 residues. In DNA form, the CDR3 reads TGTGCCAGCAGCTCCCGGGACAGGGGGCACGAGCAGTACTTC. It yields the protein CASSSRDRGHEQYF.

This chain connects TRBV19 to TRBJ2-1; no reliable D call. The CDR3 is 12 residues long. Trimming left V 4 bases short and J 6 bases short, with 7 bases between. Looked up from germline, CDR1 is LNHDA and CDR2 is SQIVND (reference sequence). The CDR3 nucleotides read TGTGCCAGTAGTAGGGCAGGCAATGAGCAGTTCTTC. It yields the protein CASSRAGNEQFF.

A single count supports this clone. For the CDR3, the DNA is TGTGCCAGCAGAGACTGGGGAGGGGGCTATGGCTACACCTTC. Amino acids: CASRDWGGGYGYTF. This chain connects TRBV28 to TRBJ1-2, with a weak D call TRBD1 (6 bases). Trimming cost V 6 bases and J 4 bases, with 15 bases left between them. CDR3 size: 14 residues. In germline, CDR1 is MDHEN, CDR2 SYDVKM.

This chain links TRBV11-3 with TRBJ1-3; D might be TRBD1 (6 bases). Trimming left V 8 bases short and J 4 bases short, with 18 bases between. There are 15 residues in the CDR3. CDR1 SGHNT and CDR2 YENEEA come from the germline V gene. The CDR3 spells CASGLTGQKGNTIYF. DNA of the CDR3: TGTGCCAGCGGGTTGACAGGACAGAAAGGAAACACCATATATTTT.

The chain joins TRBV7-2 to TRBJ1-1; 7 bases are shared with TRBD1. Per the germline V gene, CDR1 is SGHTA and CDR2 is FQGNSA. CDR3 length: 14 amino acids. The ends lost 5 bases at V and 2 bases at J; junction bases unmatched: 5. CDR3 coding DNA: TGTGCCAGCAGCCCCCGACAGGGTAACACTGAAGCTTTCTTT. This codes for CASSPRQGNTEAFF.

As concerns this clone: Other DNA sequences in the same sample also yield this CDR3. The chain uses TRBV27 and TRBJ1-6; D gene unclear. The V and J ends lost 2 bases and 6 bases respectively, with 8 bases between them. This CDR3 comprises 14 residues. The germline CDR1 and CDR2 sequences are MNHEY and SMNVEV (reference sequence). The CDR3 DNA follows: TGTGCCAGCAGTTTAAGGCAGGTTAATTCACCCCTCCACTTT. Protein product: CASSLRQVNSPLHF.

V and J are TRBV19 and TRBJ1-1; weak D call: TRBD1 (6 bases). The CDR3 covers 16 residues. Germline CDR1 reads LNHDA; CDR2 reads SQIVND (reference sequence). V lost 7 bases, J lost 0 bases, and 18 bases lay in between. The DNA of the CDR3 is TGTGCCAGTACACCCCTGCAGGGGCGGATGAACACTGAAGCTTTCTTT. Translated: CASTPLQGRMNTEAFF. The variable domain in full, completed from reference TRBV19 and TRBJ1-1, reads DGGITQSPKYLFRKEGQNVTLSCEQNLNHDAMYWYRQDPGQGLRLIYYSQIVNDFQKGDIAEGYSVSREKKESFPLTVTSAQKNPTAFYLCASTPLQGRMNTEAFFGQGTRLTVV.